This paragraph reports one T cell receptor (beta chain). This clone was detected only once. Which antigen it targets is not known. Base quality data are lacking; no much larger clone is found one base away. Trimming takes 0 bases from V and 7 bases from J, and the germline ends sit 18 bases apart. Looking up the germline V gene yields CDR1 MNHEY and CDR2 SVGEGT. The CDR3 has 17 amino acids, counting the end cysteine and phenylalanine. Solely the CDR3 DNA is kept, with 51 bases framed from the first base. Enrolling through a virtual design, the prospective study's participants ranged in age from roughly 18 to 89 years and lived across more than 20 United States geographic areas. Cohort assignment in the prospective study relied on participant-reported clinical history from a screening survey and a study questionnaire. ImmuneRACE Cohort 3 recovered participants were defined by two consecutive negative NP/OP PCR tests, healthcare professional clearance, or symptom resolution. In the prospective study, mobile phlebotomists collected whole blood, serum and a nasopharyngeal or oropharyngeal swab from each participant. Additional blood draws and questionnaires over a roughly two-month period could optionally be provided by prospective study participants. Before DNA extraction, blood samples from the prospective study were shipped at room temperature or frozen.

This entry belongs to a study of blood T cell repertoires in COVID-19 (dated by TCRdb to the early 2020s). Some background on the complete study: Collaborator samples came from the United States, Italy and Spain and covered acute and convalescent phases of COVID-19. The material from the prospective study consisted of cDNA or gDNA derived from T cells, B-cell-depleted T cells, or PBMCs. Deeply sampled blood TCRbeta repertoires from subjects exposed to, actively infected with, or recovered from COVID-19 were included in the dataset. A freely available public database, intended as a resource for researchers studying the immune response to SARS-CoV-2, is where the repertoires were released. Samples were obtained from the ongoing ImmuneRACE study (first 160 participants) and from over a thousand subjects provided by 6 global collaborators. The sample metadata nearly always contained a de-identified subject ID, COVID-19 status, age in years and sex. HLA class I and class II types, where available, came from metadata supplied by the sample provider rather than from assay-based typing.

Findings and caveats that apply to the study as a whole: The amount of clinical and demographic metadata varied by source and participant and was provided uncurated.

TCRbeta CDR3 regions were amplified from genomic DNA using the immunoSEQ Assay, a bias-controlled multiplex PCR. As for the authors' bioinformatics: The number of nucleated cells in each sample was estimated by amplification of reference gene primers within the assay. Sequence reads were collapsed and filtered to measure the absolute abundance of every unique TCRbeta CDR3 rearrangement. For each sample, productive Simpson clonality was calculated as the square root of Simpson's diversity index across productive rearrangements. TCRdb obtained this table from immuneACCESS and retained in-frame rearrangements with V and J assigned. These tables miss some clones; where compared with another copy, unresolved V genes account for less than half of the shortfall, and the remainder is unexplained. D and trimming were read from the DNA, whereas the V and J calls and clone size are those reported in that table. This sample gives over 150,000 clones in total; around 85% of them show up just once. 6.2% of the sample rests with the top ten.

The receptor comes from a man aged 40-49 years who had recovered from COVID-19. Sample: PBMCs or T cells enriched from blood (not recorded which). Here the chain combines TRBV6-2 or TRBV6-3 and TRBJ1-4; the D gene lacks a confident call. The CDR3 in this case is CASSYSNSASSGEKLFF. The nucleotide sequence reads TGTGCCAGCAGTTACTCGAATTCGGCCTCTTCGGGTGAAAAACTGTTTTTT.